This TCR beta chain stems from a study of T cell changes during pregnancy in multiple sclerosis. TCRdb's copy holds only in-frame clones and misses some; the assay was immunoSEQ multiplex PCR. The profile shows 80,000 or so clones, 92% of them singletons. The length of the CDR3 is 14 residues. Per the germline V gene, CDR1 is LNHDA and CDR2 is SQIVND (reference sequence). Trimming took off 0 bases at V and 5 bases at J, with 7 bases between the two ends. This rearrangement joins TRBV19 to TRBJ2-2; perhaps TRBD1 as D (6 bases). The source was peripheral blood, collected before pregnancy. The receptor's source is a female donor with multiple sclerosis, enrolled in a pregnancy study. In DNA, the CDR3 is TGTGCCAGTAGTATAGACCAGGGGACCGGGGAGCTGTTTTTT. Translating it yields CASSIDQGTGELFF.